This T cell receptor beta chain was recorded in a study of T-cell reconstitution after alpha-beta-depleted transplantation in children. CDR3 length equals 12 residues. V gave up 4 bases and J gave up 3 bases, with 4 bases separating them. Germline-derived CDR1 and CDR2 are SGHTA and FQGNSA. There are many counts of this clonotype. Antigen: not known. Study-wide points: Several hundred graft clones that had expanded were reportedly the source of alpha-beta T cells about two months after transplant. Newly produced T cells mostly accounted for T-cell counts and diversity one year post-transplant.

Preparing the TCRbeta library involved the use of unique molecular identifiers. TCRdb passed the PCR reads through MiXCR, listing each CDR3 protein once. The sample has fewer than 750,000 distinct CDR3 sequences, 23% seen once; the top ten hold around an eighth. The J gene is TRBJ2-1, the V gene TRBV7-2, with D unresolved. This clonotype originated in a boy under three years old who had a stem cell transplant for acute myeloid leukemia, so the T cells may come from the graft donor. This material consisted of PBMCs, mostly from graft donor cells, taken 360 days after TCRalphabeta/CD19-depleted stem cell transplant. CDR3 protein: CASSYGYNEQFF. The CDR3 nucleotides read TGTGCCAGCAGCTATGGCTACAATGAGCAGTTCTTC.